A selection of T cell receptor beta chains follows, all from one sample in a study of blood T cell repertoires in COVID-19. Libraries were prepared by immunoSEQ multiplex PCR; TCRdb keeps only in-frame clonotypes and omits some of them. The sample has 80,000 or so clones, about four fifths seen once. The specimen sequenced was peripheral blood. Source of these receptors: a woman aged 65 to 85 with acute or convalescent COVID-19. The CDR3 runs from the conserved cysteine through the conserved F or W. Fields, in order: J gene, V gene, clone size, D gene, CDR3 DNA, CDR3 protein. The D gene is left open where the match is weak. The listing skips clone size in some rows; elsewhere it reads once, few, many or a size class.

J gene: TRBJ2-7; V gene: TRBV6-6; clone size: -; D gene: -; CDR3 DNA: TGTGCCAGCACTCAGTCCTTGGGCCTCCATAACTACGAGCAGTACTTC; CDR3 protein: CASTQSLGLHNYEQYF
J gene: TRBJ2-7; V gene: TRBV19; clone size: -; D gene: TRBD1; CDR3 DNA: TGTGCCAGTAGTGTGCGGACAGGTGAGGGCGAGCAGTACTTC; CDR3 protein: CASSVRTGEGEQYF
J gene: TRBJ1-1; V gene: TRBV19; clone size: few; D gene: -; CDR3 DNA: TGTGCCAGTAGTATCCCAGGGGATGAAGCTTTCTTT; CDR3 protein: CASSIPGDEAFF
J gene: TRBJ2-2; V gene: TRBV2; clone size: -; D gene: TRBD1; CDR3 DNA: TGTGCCAGCAGGGGACAGGGTAACACCGGGGAGCTGTTTTTT; CDR3 protein: CASRGQGNTGELFF
J gene: TRBJ2-7; V gene: TRBV29-1; clone size: -; D gene: TRBD1; CDR3 DNA: TGCAGCGTCAGTCTCGGACAGGAGCGTTACGAGCAGTACTTC; CDR3 protein: CSVSLGQERYEQYF
J gene: TRBJ1-3; V gene: TRBV5-1; clone size: -; D gene: -; CDR3 DNA: TGCGCCAGCAGCTTGGATGGGGCAGGAAACACCATATATTTT; CDR3 protein: CASSLDGAGNTIYF
J gene: TRBJ1-1; V gene: TRBV19; clone size: -; D gene: -; CDR3 DNA: TGTGCCAGTAGTGTGACTTCAGACGACACTGAAGCTTTCTTT; CDR3 protein: CASSVTSDDTEAFF
J gene: TRBJ1-4; V gene: TRBV6-5; clone size: -; D gene: TRBD1; CDR3 DNA: TGTGCCAGCAGCTTCGACAGGGCCGAGGGTGAAAAACTGTTTTTT; CDR3 protein: CASSFDRAEGEKLFF
J gene: TRBJ1-2; V gene: TRBV5-6; clone size: -; D gene: -; CDR3 DNA: TGTGCCAGCTTCGTGGCGGGTAGAGTCTATGGCTACACCTTC; CDR3 protein: CASFVAGRVYGYTF
J gene: TRBJ2-7; V gene: TRBV29-1; clone size: -; D gene: -; CDR3 DNA: TGCAGCGCAGGGGACTCCTACGAGCAGTACTTC; CDR3 protein: CSAGDSYEQYF
J gene: TRBJ2-1; V gene: TRBV7-9; clone size: -; D gene: TRBD2; CDR3 DNA: TGTGCCAGCAGCTTAGCAAGGACTAGCGTAAACTCCAATGAGCAGTTCTTC; CDR3 protein: CASSLARTSVNSNEQFF
J gene: TRBJ2-7; V gene: TRBV11-3; clone size: -; D gene: -; CDR3 DNA: TGTGCCAGCAGCTTCGGAGGAGGATACGAGCAGTACTTC; CDR3 protein: CASSFGGGYEQYF
J gene: TRBJ2-7; V gene: TRBV27; clone size: -; D gene: -; CDR3 DNA: TGTGCCAGCAGTTTCGTAGGGGTCCCAAGCTCCTACGAGCAGTACTTC; CDR3 protein: CASSFVGVPSSYEQYF
J gene: TRBJ1-3; V gene: TRBV5-6; clone size: -; D gene: -; CDR3 DNA: TGTGCCAGCAGCCTGTCAGGGCAGCAATTCTCTGGAAACACCATATATTTT; CDR3 protein: CASSLSGQQFSGNTIYF
J gene: TRBJ2-7; V gene: TRBV2; clone size: -; D gene: -; CDR3 DNA: TGTGCCAGCAGTGAAGGGAGATTAAAGTACTTC; CDR3 protein: CASSEGRLKYF
J gene: TRBJ1-2; V gene: TRBV6-1; clone size: -; D gene: TRBD1; CDR3 DNA: TGTGCCAGCAGTGAGGGACAGGGTGATCGTGGCTACACCTTC; CDR3 protein: CASSEGQGDRGYTF
J gene: TRBJ2-1; V gene: TRBV19; clone size: -; D gene: -; CDR3 DNA: TGTGCCAGTAGTTCCGGGATATACAATGAGCAGTTCTTC; CDR3 protein: CASSSGIYNEQFF
J gene: TRBJ1-4; V gene: TRBV5-6; clone size: -; D gene: TRBD1; CDR3 DNA: TGTGCCAGCAGCTCGAACAGGGGGGCTTTTGAAAAACTGTTTTTT; CDR3 protein: CASSSNRGAFEKLFF
J gene: TRBJ1-2; V gene: TRBV3-1/TRBV3-2; clone size: -; D gene: TRBD1; CDR3 DNA: TGTGCCAGCAGCCATTCAGCCCGCCGGACAGGGGGCTACACCTTC; CDR3 protein: CASSHSARRTGGYTF
J gene: TRBJ1-1; V gene: TRBV12-3/TRBV12-4; clone size: -; D gene: -; CDR3 DNA: TGTGCCAGCAGTTTTCACCTATCAGGGGAAGCTTTCTTT; CDR3 protein: CASSFHLSGEAFF
J gene: TRBJ1-1; V gene: TRBV24-1; clone size: -; D gene: -; CDR3 DNA: TGTGCCACCAGTGCCGGAAGGAGGGATACTGAAGCTTTCTTT; CDR3 protein: CATSAGRRDTEAFF
J gene: TRBJ2-1; V gene: TRBV2; clone size: once; D gene: -; CDR3 DNA: TGTGCCAGCAGTGAACGGGCTAGCCCAGTCGAGCAGTTCTTC; CDR3 protein: CASSERASPVEQFF
J gene: TRBJ2-1; V gene: TRBV5-4; clone size: -; D gene: -; CDR3 DNA: TGTGCCAGCAGCTTGGTCGATTACTCCTTTTACAATGAGCAGTTCTTC; CDR3 protein: CASSLVDYSFYNEQFF
J gene: TRBJ2-1; V gene: TRBV6-5; clone size: -; D gene: TRBD1; CDR3 DNA: TGTGCCAGCACCTCGGACAGGGGAAATGAGCAGTTCTTC; CDR3 protein: CASTSDRGNEQFF
J gene: TRBJ2-5; V gene: TRBV2; clone size: -; D gene: -; CDR3 DNA: TGTGCCAGCAAACCGGGACAAATGCAAGAGACCCAGTACTTC; CDR3 protein: CASKPGQMQETQYF
J gene: TRBJ1-5; V gene: TRBV30; clone size: once; D gene: TRBD1; CDR3 DNA: TGTGCCTGGAGTCCCGGGACAGCTAATCAGCCCCAGCATTTT; CDR3 protein: CAWSPGTANQPQHF
J gene: TRBJ2-7; V gene: TRBV3-1/TRBV3-2; clone size: -; D gene: TRBD2; CDR3 DNA: TGTGCCAGCAGCCCGCCGGGAGGGCCGTACGAGCAGTACTTC; CDR3 protein: CASSPPGGPYEQYF
J gene: TRBJ2-5; V gene: TRBV5-5; clone size: once; D gene: TRBD2; CDR3 DNA: TGTGCCAGCAGCTTGACAGGGACTAGCGGGACTATTGAGACCCAGTACTTC; CDR3 protein: CASSLTGTSGTIETQYF
J gene: TRBJ2-5; V gene: TRBV19; clone size: -; D gene: -; CDR3 DNA: TGTGCCAGTAGTATTTCAGGGATAGAGACCCAGTACTTC; CDR3 protein: CASSISGIETQYF